Below are 11 T cell receptor beta chains sequenced from a single sample in a study of breast tumors, draining lymph nodes, adjacent tissues. Axillary draining lymph nodes of breast cancer patients supplied the node samples. From the multiplex PCR reads, TCRdb called clonotypes with MiXCR, one entry per CDR3 protein. Altogether 70,000 to 85,000 distinct CDR3 sequences are present, roughly a fifth being singletons, with the ten largest covering 2.4%. The sequenced sample consisted of axillary lymph node tissue. The receptors derive from a female donor with breast cancer. Some clones in this sample may be carry-over from other donors' samples.

Regarding this clonotype: A read error is possible here, since a much larger clone lies one base away. The chain combines TRBV6-2 or TRBV6-3 with TRBJ2-7; D uncertain. Trimming pared 8 bases from V and 2 bases from J, leaving 16 bases between. The V gene's germline CDR1 is MNHEY and CDR2 SVGEGT. The CDR3 has 14 amino acids. The CDR3 here is CASSTNSDPYEQYF. The CDR3 region has the DNA TGTGCCAGCTCTACTAACAGTGACCCCTACGAGCAGTACTTC.

Regarding this clonotype: Since a much larger clone is just one base distant, this may be a read error. No conserved phenylalanine or tryptophan is present at the end of the CDR3, so a read error is the likely explanation. This chain connects TRBV4-3 to TRBJ2-7; possibly TRBD1 for D (6 bases). Per the germline V gene, CDR1 is LGHNA and CDR2 is YSLEER. There are 16 residues in the CDR3. Trimming took 0 bases from V and 1 from J, leaving 13 bases between them. This CDR3 is CASSQEAGTRSYEQYS. CDR3 DNA sequence: TGCGCCAGCAGCCAAGAGGCCGGGACACGGTCCTACGAGCAGTACTCC.

This clonotype was recorded at least ten times. This sequence joins TRBV6-2 or TRBV6-3 and TRBJ2-7, with 8 positions matching TRBD2. The V gene end was trimmed by 7 bases and the J gene end by 4 bases; junction bases not matched to a gene: 12. The CDR3 consists of 15 residues. In germline, CDR1 is MNHEY, CDR2 SVGEGT. CDR3 loop: CASTGVRAGVYEQYF. The CDR3 nucleotides are TGTGCCAGCACCGGGGTTCGAGCGGGAGTTTACGAGCAGTACTTC.

In nucleotides, the CDR3 is TGTGCCTGGAGTGTACCAGGGGTTGCTCAGCCCCAGCATTTT. Its translation: CAWSVPGVAQPQHF. V and J are TRBV30 and TRBJ1-5, with D maybe TRBD1 (6 bases). The germline V gene encodes CDR1 GTSNPN and CDR2 SVGIG (reference sequence). This CDR3 is built from 14 residues. V was trimmed by 0 bases and J by 6 bases, leaving 12 bases between them.

A word on this clonotype: This may stem from a read error, because a much larger clone lies one nucleotide away. The chain combines TRBV7-2 with TRBJ2-5; TRBD2 is a possible D gene (5 bases). This CDR3 contains 17 residues. The germline CDR1 and CDR2 sequences are SGHTA and FQGNSA. Here the CDR3 reads CASGLSAHSRRGETQYF. In DNA form, the CDR3 reads TGTGCCAGCGGCTTATCCGCCCACTCGCGTCGGGGAGAGACCCAGTACTTC.

This clonotype appeared many times. The chain recombines TRBV20-1 with TRBJ1-2; TRBD1 might be the D (5 bases). The CDR3 sequence is 15 residues long. The germline V and J ends were trimmed by 0 bases and 8 bases, with 19 bases remaining between them. Per germline, CDR1 DFQATT and CDR2 SNEGSKA (reference sequence). The CDR3 coding sequence is TGCAGTGCTAGAGATCTACATCGGGGGAGAGACGGCTACACCTTC. Translating gives CSARDLHRGRDGYTF.

Details on this clonotype: An end of the junction does not agree with germline; a read error may underlie this. This sequence joins TRBV20-1 and TRBJ1-2; perhaps TRBD1 as D (6 bases). The CDR3 is 16 amino acids. CDR1 is DFQATT and CDR2 is SNEGSKA in the germline V gene (reference sequence). CDR3 amino acids: CSARDWGQGVLGRSAF. The CDR3 DNA sequence: TGCAGTGCTAGAGATTGGGGACAAGGAGTCCTGGGCCGGTCCGCCTTC.

This clonotype was seen many times. The chain combines TRBV11-2 with TRBJ2-1, with D hard to call. CDR3 length: 13 residues. With 1 base removed from V and 6 bases from J, the gap between germline ends came to 7 bases. Germline CDR1 is SGHAT and CDR2 is FQNNGV. The CDR3 spells CASSLGISNEQFF. DNA for the CDR3: TGTGCCAGCAGCTTAGGTATTTCCAATGAGCAGTTCTTC. The variable domain in full, with the rest retrieved from reference TRBV11-2 and TRBJ2-1, is EAGVAQSPRYKIIEKRQSVAFWCNPISGHATLYWYQQILGQGPKLLIQFQNNGVVDDSQLPKDRFSAERLKGVDSTLKIQPAKLEDSAVYLCASSLGISNEQFFGPGTRLTVL.

This clonotype was recorded at least ten times. V is TRBV7-9 and J is TRBJ2-1, with D unresolved. CDR1 and CDR2 from the germline V gene are SEHNR and FQNEAQ (reference sequence). V lost 0 bases and J lost 5, with 8 bases in between. The CDR3 consists of 14 residues. The CDR3 DNA reads as TGTGCCAGCAGCTTAGCGGCAGCTGACAATGAGCAGTTCTTC. It is translated as CASSLAAADNEQFF. The full variable domain, with the rest looked up from reference TRBV7-9 and TRBJ2-1, is DTGVSQNPRHKITKRGQNVTFRCDPISEHNRLYWYRQTLGQGPEFLTYFQNEAQLEKSRLLSDRFSAERPKGSFSTLEIQRTEQGDSAMYLCASSLAAADNEQFFGPGTRLTVL.

The chain couples TRBV10-3 to TRBJ1-6; maybe TRBD1 (5 bases). Germline CDR1 reads ENHRY; CDR2 reads SYGVKD. The CDR3 loop spans 14 amino acids. Trimming took off 5 bases at V and 7 bases at J, with 12 bases between the two ends. CDR3 loop: CAISNYKGNSPLHF. Here the CDR3 DNA reads TGTGCCATCAGTAACTACAAGGGGAATTCACCCCTCCACTTT.

The chain carries TRBV11-3 and TRBJ2-6, with no clear D. CDR1 is SGHNT and CDR2 is YENEEA in the germline V gene. Trimming left V 0 bases short and J 0 bases short, with 15 bases between. The CDR3 has 19 amino acids. CDR3 in amino acids: CASSLDEGLLYSGANVLTF. The DNA for the CDR3 is TGTGCCAGCAGCTTAGATGAAGGGTTACTTTACTCTGGGGCCAACGTCCTGACTTTC. The full variable domain, in which reference TRBV11-3 and TRBJ2-6 provide the parts outside the CDR3, is EAGVVQSPRYKIIEKKQPVAFWCNPISGHNTLYWYLQNLGQGPELLIRYENEEAVDDSQLPKDRFSAERLKGVDSTLKIQPAELGDSAVYLCASSLDEGLLYSGANVLTFGAGSRLTVL.